What follows is one TCR beta chain and its context. The entry originates in a study of Ad26.COV2.S vaccination and SARS-CoV-2 variants. Noted treatment: some 20 received Ad26.COV2.S at low or high dose, single or two shots; 5 received placebo; per-sample allocation not given. Repertoires come from day 63 after the first vaccine or placebo injection. Sequencing was performed with immunoSEQ multiplex PCR; in TCRdb, only in-frame clones are kept and a portion is missing. This sample carries hundreds of thousands of clones, roughly 90% of them seen once, and the ten largest clones take 9% to 15%. J lost 9 bases, V lost 4 bases, and 7 bases had no gene match. CDR1 is SGDLS and CDR2 is YYNGEE in the germline V gene. The CDR3 is 15 amino acids.

This sample comprised peripheral blood, obtained in a trial of Ad26.COV2.S vaccine versus placebo. The TCR sequence derives from a person between 18 and 60 years old who received the Ad26.COV2.S COVID-19 vaccine or a placebo. This chain uses TRBV9 with TRBJ2-1; 13 nucleotides align to TRBD2. The CDR3 region is CASSPRLAGGREQFF. In DNA, the CDR3 is TGTGCCAGCAGCCCGAGACTAGCGGGAGGCCGTGAGCAGTTCTTC. Based on the CDR3 plus reference TRBV9 and TRBJ2-1, the full variable domain is DSGVTQTPKHLITATGQRVTLRCSPRSGDLSVYWYQQSLDQGLQFLIQYYNGEERAKGNILERFSAQQFPDLHSELNLSSLELGDSALYFCASSPRLAGGREQFFGPGTRLTVL.